Described below is a single T cell receptor beta chain sequence and its context. Vbeta (60) and Jbeta (13) primers were used in the PCR. Produced via immunoSEQ multiplex PCR; TCRdb's table is partial and in-frame only. The profile shows approximately 140,000 clones, roughly 85% of them singletons. V lost 8 bases to trimming and J lost 3 bases, with 15 bases between them. The CDR3 is 14 amino acids. Germline CDR1 SGHVS, CDR2 FQNEAQ. This record comes from a study of cytomegalovirus exposure and HLA in healthy donors. Sequenced: PBMCs. This sequence joins TRBV7-8 and TRBJ2-3; perhaps TRBD2 as D (5 bases). The clonotype comes from a boy between 10 and 17 years old in good health and CMV-seronegative. The CDR3 reads CASRPGLSTDTQYF. The CDR3 nucleotides read TGTGCCAGCCGGCCGGGGTTGAGTACAGATACGCAGTATTTT.